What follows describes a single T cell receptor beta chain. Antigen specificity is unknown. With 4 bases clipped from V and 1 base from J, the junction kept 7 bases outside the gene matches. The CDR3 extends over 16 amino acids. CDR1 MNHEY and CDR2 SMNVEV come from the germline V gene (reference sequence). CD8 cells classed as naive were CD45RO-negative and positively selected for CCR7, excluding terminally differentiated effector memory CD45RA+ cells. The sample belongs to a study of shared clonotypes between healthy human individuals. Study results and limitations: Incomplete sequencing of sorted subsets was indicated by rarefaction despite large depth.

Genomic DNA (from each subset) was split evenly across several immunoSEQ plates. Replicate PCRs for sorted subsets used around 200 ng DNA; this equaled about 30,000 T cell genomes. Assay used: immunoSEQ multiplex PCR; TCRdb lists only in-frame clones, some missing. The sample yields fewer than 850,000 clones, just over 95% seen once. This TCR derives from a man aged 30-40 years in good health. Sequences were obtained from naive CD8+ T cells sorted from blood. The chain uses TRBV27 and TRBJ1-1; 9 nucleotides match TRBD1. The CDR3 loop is CASSSLGTGRNTEAFF. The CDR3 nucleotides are TGTGCCAGCAGTTCCCTAGGGACAGGGCGGAACACTGAAGCTTTCTTT.